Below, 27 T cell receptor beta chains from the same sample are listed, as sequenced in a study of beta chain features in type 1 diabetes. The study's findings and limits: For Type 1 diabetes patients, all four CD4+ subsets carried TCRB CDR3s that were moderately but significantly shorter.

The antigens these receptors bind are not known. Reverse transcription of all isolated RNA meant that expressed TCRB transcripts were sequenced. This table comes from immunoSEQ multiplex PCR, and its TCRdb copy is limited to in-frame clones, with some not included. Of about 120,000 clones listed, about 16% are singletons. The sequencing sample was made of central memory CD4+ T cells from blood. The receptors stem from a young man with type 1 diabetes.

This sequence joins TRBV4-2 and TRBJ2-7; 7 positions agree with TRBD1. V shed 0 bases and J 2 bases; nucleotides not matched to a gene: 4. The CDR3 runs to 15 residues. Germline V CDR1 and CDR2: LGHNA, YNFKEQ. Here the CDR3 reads CASSQEWTGAYEQYF. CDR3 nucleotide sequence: TGTGCCAGCAGCCAAGAGTGGACAGGAGCCTACGAGCAGTACTTC.

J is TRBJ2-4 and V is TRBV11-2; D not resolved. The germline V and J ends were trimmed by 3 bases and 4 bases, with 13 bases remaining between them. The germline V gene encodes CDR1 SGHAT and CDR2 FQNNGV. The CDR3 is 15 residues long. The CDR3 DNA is TGTGCCAGCAGCTTTTCTCTAGGAGAGAAAAACATTCAGTACTTC. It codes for CASSFSLGEKNIQYF.

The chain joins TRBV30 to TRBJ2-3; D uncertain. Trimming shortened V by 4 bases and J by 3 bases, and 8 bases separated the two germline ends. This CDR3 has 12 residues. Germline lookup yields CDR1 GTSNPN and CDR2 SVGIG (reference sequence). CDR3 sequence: CAWNMGTDTQYF. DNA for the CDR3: TGTGCCTGGAACATGGGAACAGATACGCAGTATTTT.

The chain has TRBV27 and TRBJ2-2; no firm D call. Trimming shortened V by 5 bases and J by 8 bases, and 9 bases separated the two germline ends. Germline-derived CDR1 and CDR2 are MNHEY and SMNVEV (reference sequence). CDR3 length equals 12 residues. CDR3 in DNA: TGTGCCAGCAGTCCATATATTGGGGAGCTGTTTTTT. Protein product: CASSPYIGELFF.

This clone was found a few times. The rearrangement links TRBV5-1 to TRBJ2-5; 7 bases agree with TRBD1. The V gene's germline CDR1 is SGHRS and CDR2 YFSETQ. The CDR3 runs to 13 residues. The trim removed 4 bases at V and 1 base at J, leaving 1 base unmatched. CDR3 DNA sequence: TGCGCCAGCAGCCGGGACAGCCAAGAGACCCAGTACTTC. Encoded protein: CASSRDSQETQYF. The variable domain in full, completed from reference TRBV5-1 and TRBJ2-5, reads KAGVTQTPRYLIKTRGQQVTLSCSPISGHRSVSWYQQTPGQGLQFLFEYFSETQRNKGNFPGRFSGRQFSNSRSEMNVSTLELGDSALYLCASSRDSQETQYFGPGTRLLVL.

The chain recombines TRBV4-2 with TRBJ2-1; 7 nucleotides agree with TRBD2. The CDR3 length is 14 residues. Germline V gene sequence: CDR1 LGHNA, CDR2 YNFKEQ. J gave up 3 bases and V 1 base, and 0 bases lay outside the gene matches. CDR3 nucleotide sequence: TGTGCCAGCAGCCAAGGGACTAGCTACAATGAGCAGTTCTTC. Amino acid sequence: CASSQGTSYNEQFF.

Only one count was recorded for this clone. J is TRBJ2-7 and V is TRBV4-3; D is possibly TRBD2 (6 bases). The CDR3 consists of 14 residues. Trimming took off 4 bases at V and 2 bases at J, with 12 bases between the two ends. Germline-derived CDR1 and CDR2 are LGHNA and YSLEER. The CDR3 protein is CASSPRTGAYEQYF. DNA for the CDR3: TGCGCCAGCAGCCCGCGGACGGGGGCCTACGAGCAGTACTTC.

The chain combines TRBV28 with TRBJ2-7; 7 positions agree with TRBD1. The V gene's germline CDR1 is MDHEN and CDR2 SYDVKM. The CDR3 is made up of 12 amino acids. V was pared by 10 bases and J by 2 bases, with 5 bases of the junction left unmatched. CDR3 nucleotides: TGTGCCATCCAAGGGACAGCCTACGAGCAGTACTTC. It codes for CAIQGTAYEQYF.

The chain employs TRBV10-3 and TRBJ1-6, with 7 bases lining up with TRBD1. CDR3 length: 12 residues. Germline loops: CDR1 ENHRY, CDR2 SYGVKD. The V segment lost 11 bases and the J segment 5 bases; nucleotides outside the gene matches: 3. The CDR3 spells CAPGQNNSPLHF. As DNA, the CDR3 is TGTGCCCCGGGACAGAATAATTCACCCCTCCACTTT.

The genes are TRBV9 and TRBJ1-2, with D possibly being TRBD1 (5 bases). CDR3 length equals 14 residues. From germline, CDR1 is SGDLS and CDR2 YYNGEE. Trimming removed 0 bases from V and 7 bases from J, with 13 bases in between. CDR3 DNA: TGTGCCAGCAGCGTAGACGAGGTTCAGGGTGGCTACACCTTC. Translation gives CASSVDEVQGGYTF.

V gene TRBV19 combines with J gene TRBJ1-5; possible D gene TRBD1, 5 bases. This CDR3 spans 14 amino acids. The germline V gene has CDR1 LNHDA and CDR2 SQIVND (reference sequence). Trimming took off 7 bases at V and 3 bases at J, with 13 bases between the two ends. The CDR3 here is CASTKAGHNQPQHF. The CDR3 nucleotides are TGTGCCAGTACAAAGGCAGGGCACAATCAGCCCCAGCATTTT.

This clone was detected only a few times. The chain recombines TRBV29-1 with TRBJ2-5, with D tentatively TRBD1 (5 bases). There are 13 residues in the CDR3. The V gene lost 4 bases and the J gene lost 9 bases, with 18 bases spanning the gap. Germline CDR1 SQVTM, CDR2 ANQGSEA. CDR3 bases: TGCAGCGTTGTAGGCGGAGCTGCAGGGCCCCAGTACTTC. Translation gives CSVVGGAAGPQYF.

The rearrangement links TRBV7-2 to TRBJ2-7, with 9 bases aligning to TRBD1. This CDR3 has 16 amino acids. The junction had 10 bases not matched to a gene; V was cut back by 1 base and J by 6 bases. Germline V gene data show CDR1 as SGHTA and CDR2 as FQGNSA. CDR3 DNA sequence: TGTGCCAGCAGCTTAGGGTTTGGGACAGGGACGCGCGAGCAGTACTTC. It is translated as CASSLGFGTGTREQYF.

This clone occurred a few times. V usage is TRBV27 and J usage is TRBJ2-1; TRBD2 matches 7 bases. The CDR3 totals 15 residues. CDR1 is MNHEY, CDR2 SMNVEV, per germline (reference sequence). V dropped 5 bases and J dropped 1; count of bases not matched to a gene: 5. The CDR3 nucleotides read TGTGCCAGCAGTCTCCGACTAGCTTCCTACAATGAGCAGTTCTTC. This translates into CASSLRLASYNEQFF.

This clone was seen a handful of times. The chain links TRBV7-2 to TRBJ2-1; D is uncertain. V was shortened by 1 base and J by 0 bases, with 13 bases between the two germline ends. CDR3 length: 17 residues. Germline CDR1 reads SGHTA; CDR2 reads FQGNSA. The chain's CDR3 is CASSLESGASSYNEQFF. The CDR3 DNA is TGTGCCAGCAGCTTAGAATCAGGCGCGAGCTCCTACAATGAGCAGTTCTTC. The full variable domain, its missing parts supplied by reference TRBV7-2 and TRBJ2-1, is GAGVSQSPSNKVTEKGKDVELRCDPISGHTALYWYRQSLGQGLEFLIYFQGNSAPDKSGLPSDRFSAERTGGSVSTLTIQRTQQEDSAVYLCASSLESGASSYNEQFFGPGTRLTVL.

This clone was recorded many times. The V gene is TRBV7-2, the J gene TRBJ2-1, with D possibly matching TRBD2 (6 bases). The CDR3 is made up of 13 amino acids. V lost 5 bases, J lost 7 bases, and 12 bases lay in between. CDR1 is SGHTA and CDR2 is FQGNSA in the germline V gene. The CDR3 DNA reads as TGTGCCAGCAGCCCCCTAGCGAGGAATGAGCAGTTCTTC. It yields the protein CASSPLARNEQFF.

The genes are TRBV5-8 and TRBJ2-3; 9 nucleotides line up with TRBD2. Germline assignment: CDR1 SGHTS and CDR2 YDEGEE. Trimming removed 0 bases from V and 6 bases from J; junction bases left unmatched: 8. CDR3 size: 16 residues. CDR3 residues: CASSLEAGGQSDTQYF. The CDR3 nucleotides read TGTGCCAGCAGCTTGGAGGCGGGGGGGCAATCGGATACGCAGTATTTT.

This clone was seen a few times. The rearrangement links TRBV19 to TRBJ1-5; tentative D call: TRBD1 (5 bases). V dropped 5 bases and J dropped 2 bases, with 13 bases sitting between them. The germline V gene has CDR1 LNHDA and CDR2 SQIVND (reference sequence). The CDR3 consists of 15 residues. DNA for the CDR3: TGTGCCAGTAGTGTGGGGCCGGCGGGCAATCAGCCCCAGCATTTT. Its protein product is CASSVGPAGNQPQHF.

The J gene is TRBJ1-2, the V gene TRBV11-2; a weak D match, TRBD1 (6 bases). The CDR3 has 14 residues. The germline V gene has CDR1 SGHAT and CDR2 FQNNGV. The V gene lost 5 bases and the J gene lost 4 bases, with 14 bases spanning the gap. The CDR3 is CASSLNGGGYGYTF. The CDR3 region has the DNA TGTGCCAGCAGCCTCAACGGGGGCGGCTATGGCTACACCTTC.

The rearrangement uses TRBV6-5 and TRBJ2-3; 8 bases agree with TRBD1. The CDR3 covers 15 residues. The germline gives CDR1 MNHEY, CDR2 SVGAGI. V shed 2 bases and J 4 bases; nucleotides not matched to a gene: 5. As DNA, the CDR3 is TGTGCCAGCAGTTACAGGGCAGGGGGCGCAGATACGCAGTATTTT. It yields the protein CASSYRAGGADTQYF.

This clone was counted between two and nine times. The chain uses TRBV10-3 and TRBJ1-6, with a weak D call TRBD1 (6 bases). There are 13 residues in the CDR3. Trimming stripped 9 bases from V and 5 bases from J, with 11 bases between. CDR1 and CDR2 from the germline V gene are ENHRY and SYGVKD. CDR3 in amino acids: CAMTGANNSPLHF. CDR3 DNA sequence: TGTGCCATGACGGGGGCCAATAATTCACCCCTCCACTTT.

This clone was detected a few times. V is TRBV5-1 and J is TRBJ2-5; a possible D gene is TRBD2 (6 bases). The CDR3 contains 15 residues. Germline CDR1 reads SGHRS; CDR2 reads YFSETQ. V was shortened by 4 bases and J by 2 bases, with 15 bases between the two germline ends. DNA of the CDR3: TGCGCCAGCAGCGGGGGGAATCCAATTCAAGAGACCCAGTACTTC. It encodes CASSGGNPIQETQYF.

The CDR3 loop reads CAWSVAYEQYF. CDR3 sequence (DNA): TGTGCCTGGAGTGTAGCCTACGAGCAGTACTTC. The chain combines TRBV30 with TRBJ2-5, with D hard to call. The last part of the DNA fits TRBJ2-7 better; the J call may be wrong. This CDR3 is 11 amino acids long. The germline V gene encodes CDR1 GTSNPN and CDR2 SVGIG (reference sequence).

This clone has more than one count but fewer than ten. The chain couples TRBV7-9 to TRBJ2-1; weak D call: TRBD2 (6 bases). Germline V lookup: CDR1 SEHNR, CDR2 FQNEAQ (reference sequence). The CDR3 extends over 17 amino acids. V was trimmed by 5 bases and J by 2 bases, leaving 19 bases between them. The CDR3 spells CASSPPYRLAPYNEQFF. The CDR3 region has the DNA TGTGCCAGCAGCCCACCCTATCGGCTAGCGCCCTACAATGAGCAGTTCTTC.

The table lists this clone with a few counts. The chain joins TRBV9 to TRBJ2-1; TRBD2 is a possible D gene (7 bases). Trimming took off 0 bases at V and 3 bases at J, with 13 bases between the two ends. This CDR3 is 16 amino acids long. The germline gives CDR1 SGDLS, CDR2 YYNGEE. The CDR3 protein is CASSVASGGYYNEQFF. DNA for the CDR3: TGTGCCAGCAGCGTAGCGTCGGGGGGCTACTACAATGAGCAGTTCTTC.

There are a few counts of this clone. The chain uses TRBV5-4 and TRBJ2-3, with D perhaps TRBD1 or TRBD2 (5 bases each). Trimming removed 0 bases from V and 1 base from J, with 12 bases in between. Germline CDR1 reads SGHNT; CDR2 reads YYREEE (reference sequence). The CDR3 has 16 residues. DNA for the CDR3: TGTGCCAGCAGCTTGGCTCAGGGAGCACGCACAGATACGCAGTATTTT. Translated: CASSLAQGARTDTQYF.

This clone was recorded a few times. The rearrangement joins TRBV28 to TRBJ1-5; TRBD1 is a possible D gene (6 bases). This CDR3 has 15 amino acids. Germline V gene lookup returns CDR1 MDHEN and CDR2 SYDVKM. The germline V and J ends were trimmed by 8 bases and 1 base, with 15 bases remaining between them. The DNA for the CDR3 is TGTGCCAGCCAAGGGGGAGGGCAGAGCAATCAGCCCCAGCATTTT. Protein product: CASQGGGQSNQPQHF.